This TCR beta chain was sequenced for a study of blood T cell repertoires in COVID-19. Study-level background: Acute and convalescent COVID-19 specimens originated in the United States, Italy and Spain. Sample material is recorded as cDNA or gDNA derived from T cells, B-cell-depleted T cells, or PBMCs.

The CDR3 has 18 amino acids. The germline CDR1 and CDR2 sequences are ENHRY and SYGVKD. Losses at the gene ends were 2 bases for V and 5 bases for J; bases not matched to a gene: 11. In the authors' methods: Reference gene primer amplification gave estimated nucleated cell counts. The data were produced by immunoSEQ multiplex PCR, yet TCRdb's version contains in-frame clones alone and is incomplete. The V and J calls and the clone size are those of that table, but D and trimming were determined from the DNA. The data show about 110,000 clones, less than 85% seen once. The source of this sequence is a woman aged 60-75 years with acute or convalescent COVID-19. Sequencing was performed on peripheral blood. The chain couples TRBV10-3 to TRBJ2-1, with 11 bases matching TRBD2. The CDR3 reads CAISEPLLAGGSHNEQFF. CDR3 in DNA: TGTGCCATCAGTGAGCCTCTCCTAGCGGGGGGATCTCACAATGAGCAGTTCTTC.